The clone carrying this TCR beta chain was observed many times. This specimen comes from a study of tumor and adjacent non-tumor tissue in lung cancer. About the study: There were fewer than 15 adenocarcinoma, a couple of squamous cell carcinoma and 1 small cell lung cancer cases.

The library came from three nested PCR rounds adapted from ARM-PCR protocols. TCRdb itself ran the multiplex PCR reads through MiXCR, one entry per CDR3 protein. The table lists about 200,000 distinct CDR3 sequences, 71% of them singletons, with approximately 26% in the top ten. This sample's RNA came from whole unsorted tissue. The CDR3 sequence is 11 residues long. Germline CDR1 and CDR2: GTSNPN and SVGIG (reference sequence). V lost 2 bases to trimming and J lost 14 bases, with 10 bases between them. The chain is built from TRBV30 and TRBJ1-6; perhaps TRBD1 as D (5 bases). Sequencing used lung tumor tissue. This receptor was identified in a man in his 60s with non-small cell lung cancer. In nucleotides, the CDR3 is TGTGCCTGGAGTTCTGGGGGGTCCCTCCACTTT. Translation gives CAWSSGGSLHF.